These 15 T cell receptor beta chains came from one sample sequenced in a study of blood T cell repertoires in COVID-19. Method: immunoSEQ multiplex PCR; TCRdb's copy keeps in-frame clones and lacks some. There are fewer than 150,000 clones in the sample; 88% occur only once, and around a quarter lies in the top ten. Sequenced sample: peripheral blood. These receptors originate from a human donor in a cohort sampled during active COVID-19.

The chain uses TRBV18 and TRBJ1-3, with 7 bases that match TRBD1. The CDR3 totals 17 residues. J lost 0 bases, V lost 0 bases, and 5 bases had no gene match. Germline V gene lookup returns CDR1 KGHSH and CDR2 LQKENI. CDR3 region: CASSPPGTVSSGNTIYF. CDR3 DNA sequence: TGTGCCAGCTCACCACCCGGGACAGTTAGCTCTGGAAACACCATATATTTT.

The chain couples TRBV5-4 to TRBJ2-1, with 8 bases aligning to TRBD1. The CDR3 covers 15 residues. Germline trimming cut 3 bases from V and 2 bases from J; bases unmatched to any gene: 4. Looked up from germline, CDR1 is SGHNT and CDR2 is YYREEE (reference sequence). The CDR3 sequence is CASSSPGQAYNEQFF. The CDR3 nucleotides read TGTGCCAGCAGCTCCCCGGGACAGGCCTACAATGAGCAGTTCTTC.

V gene TRBV28 combines with J gene TRBJ1-1; 12 positions agree with TRBD1. Looked up from germline, CDR1 is MDHEN and CDR2 is SYDVKM. CDR3 length: 16 amino acids. Trimming at V came to 7 bases and at J to 6 bases, leaving 12 bases not matched to a gene. The CDR3 sequence: CASNVQAGQGASEAFF. Here the CDR3 DNA reads TGTGCCAGCAATGTCCAGGCGGGACAGGGGGCCTCTGAAGCTTTCTTT.

This clone appeared a single time. V usage is TRBV9 and J usage is TRBJ1-6; 11 nucleotides match TRBD1. CDR3 length: 15 amino acids. The V gene end was trimmed by 2 bases and the J gene end by 9 bases; junction bases not matched to a gene: 4. Germline-derived CDR1 and CDR2 are SGDLS and YYNGEE. The CDR3 DNA sequence: TGTGCCAGCAGCGTGGCCGGGACAGGGGGTTCACCCCTCCACTTT. It is translated as CASSVAGTGGSPLHF.

This chain links TRBV3-1 (or the pseudogene TRBV3-2) with TRBJ2-2; D is ambiguous. The CDR3 consists of 14 residues. With 1 base removed from V and 8 bases from J, the gap between germline ends came to 11 bases. Germline V gives CDR1 LGHDT, CDR2 YNNKEL (reference sequence). CDR3 amino acids: CASSQAPYRGELFF. CDR3 in DNA: TGTGCCAGCAGCCAAGCGCCTTACCGGGGGGAGCTGTTTTTT.

This clone occurred once. This CDR3 reads CASSPRVDYGYTF. The CDR3, as DNA: TGTGCCAGCAGCCCCAGGGTCGACTATGGCTACACCTTC. The J gene is TRBJ1-2, the V gene TRBV3-1 (or the pseudogene TRBV3-2), with TRBD1 as a possible D gene (5 bases). The CDR3 is 13 residues long. Germline V gene data show CDR1 as LGHDT and CDR2 as YNNKEL (reference sequence). The V end lost 4 bases, the J end lost 3 bases, and 9 bases lay between the germline ends.

This chain connects TRBV6-1 to TRBJ2-7; TRBD1 aligns across 7 bases. CDR3 size: 13 residues. V lost 2 bases, J lost 6 bases, and 4 bases stayed unmatched. Germline CDR1 reads MNHNS; CDR2 reads SASEGT. CDR3 amino acids: CASSERTGFEQYF. The CDR3 DNA reads as TGTGCCAGCAGTGAAAGGACAGGATTCGAGCAGTACTTC.

This clone was counted once. CDR3 in amino acids: CASLSGTGGAEGYTF. DNA for the CDR3: TGTGCCAGCCTTTCCGGGACAGGGGGCGCGGAGGGCTACACCTTC. The chain recombines TRBV6-5 with TRBJ1-2, with TRBD1 identical over 12 bases. J was trimmed by 8 bases and V by 8 bases; bases with no gene match: 12. Germline values: CDR1 MNHEY, CDR2 SVGAGI. The CDR3 covers 15 residues.

This clone was recorded only once. The CDR3 spells CASSDRGPTDTQYF. The CDR3 DNA reads as TGTGCCAGCAGCGACAGGGGACCCACAGATACGCAGTATTTT. The V call is TRBV2, the J call TRBJ2-3, with 8 bases identical to TRBD1. The CDR3 consists of 14 residues. V lost 6 bases to trimming and J lost 2 bases; unmatched junction nucleotides: 4. Germline CDR1 and CDR2: SNHLY and FYNNEI. The full variable domain, with the rest looked up from reference TRBV2 and TRBJ2-3, is EPEVTQTPSHQVTQMGQEVILRCVPISNHLYFYWYRQILGQKVEFLVSFYNNEISEKSEIFDDQFSVERPDGSNFTLKIRSTKLEDSAMYFCASSDRGPTDTQYFGPGTRLTVL.

This chain joins TRBV11-3 and TRBJ2-3; TRBD1 matches at 10 bases. Germline V gene data show CDR1 as SGHNT and CDR2 as YENEEA. With V trimmed by 4 bases and J by 3 bases, 7 bases remained unmatched. This CDR3 contains 16 residues. CDR3 nucleotide sequence: TGTGCCAGCAGCTCGGGACAGGGGTGGGAGACAGATACGCAGTATTTT. The encoded protein is CASSSGQGWETDTQYF.

The CDR3 region has the DNA TGTGCCAGCAGCCAGGAGGGTGCTTATACGCAGTATTTT. Residues: CASSQEGAYTQYF. The chain is built from TRBV3-1 (or the pseudogene TRBV3-2) and TRBJ2-3; D is possibly TRBD2 (6 bases). The V gene's germline CDR1 is LGHDT and CDR2 YNNKEL (reference sequence). With 3 bases removed from V and 7 bases from J, the gap between germline ends came to 11 bases. The CDR3 loop spans 13 amino acids.

The V gene is TRBV18, the J gene TRBJ2-7, with D perhaps TRBD2 (7 bases). With 3 bases removed from V and 4 bases from J, the gap between germline ends came to 22 bases. CDR1 and CDR2 from the germline V gene are KGHSH and LQKENI. CDR3 length: 17 residues. This chain's CDR3 is CASSPPRGAGARYEQYF. The DNA of the CDR3 is TGTGCCAGCTCACCTCCCCGTGGTGCGGGGGCCAGGTACGAGCAGTACTTC.

The rearrangement links TRBV7-6 to TRBJ2-3, with 13 bases aligning to TRBD2. Looked up from germline, CDR1 is SGHVS and CDR2 is FNYEAQ. The CDR3 is 16 amino acids. The trim removed 4 bases at V and 0 bases at J, leaving 1 base unmatched. CDR3 nucleotides: TGTGCCAGCAGCTCGGGACTAGCGGGGAGCACAGATACGCAGTATTTT. It is translated as CASSSGLAGSTDTQYF.

The J gene is TRBJ2-1, the V gene TRBV6-1; possibly TRBD2 for D (6 bases). Germline V gene lookup returns CDR1 MNHNS and CDR2 SASEGT. The ends were cut back, 3 bases at V and 4 bases at J, with 7 bases in the middle. CDR3 length equals 13 residues. This CDR3 reads CASSDGLYNEQFF. Written as DNA, the CDR3 is TGTGCCAGCAGTGATGGACTATACAATGAGCAGTTCTTC.

The J gene is TRBJ1-5, the V gene TRBV6-5; 7 bases align to TRBD1. The V gene end was trimmed by 8 bases and the J gene end by 2 bases; junction bases not matched to a gene: 9. The CDR3 contains 15 residues. CDR1 MNHEY and CDR2 SVGAGI come from the germline V gene. The CDR3 DNA reads as TGTGCCAGCGTTCTTTTAGGACAGGGCAATCAGCCCCAGCATTTT. Translation: CASVLLGQGNQPQHF.